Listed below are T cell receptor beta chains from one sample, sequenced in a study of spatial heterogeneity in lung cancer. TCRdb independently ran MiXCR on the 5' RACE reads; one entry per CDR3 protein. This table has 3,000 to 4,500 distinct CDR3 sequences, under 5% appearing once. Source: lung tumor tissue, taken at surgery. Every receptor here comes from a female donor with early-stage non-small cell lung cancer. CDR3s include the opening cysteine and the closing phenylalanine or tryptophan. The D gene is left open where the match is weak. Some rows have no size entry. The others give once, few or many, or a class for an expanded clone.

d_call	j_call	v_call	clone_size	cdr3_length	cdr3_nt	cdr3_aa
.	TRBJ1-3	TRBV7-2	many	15	TGTGCCAGCAGCTTAGGCTGGGTTGGGGGAAACACCATATATTTT	CASSLGWVGGNTIYF
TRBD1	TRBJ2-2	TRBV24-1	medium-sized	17	TGTGCCACCAGTGATCCGTATGGACAGGGAAACACCGGGGAGCTGTTTTTT	CATSDPYGQGNTGELFF
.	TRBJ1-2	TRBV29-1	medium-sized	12	TGCAGCGTTGAAGGTGTCAGCTATGGCTACACCTTC	CSVEGVSYGYTF
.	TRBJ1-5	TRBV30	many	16	TGTGCCTGGAGTGTACTGGGAGCTATACCAAATCAGCCCCAGCATTTT	CAWSVLGAIPNQPQHF
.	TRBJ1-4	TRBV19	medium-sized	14	TGTGCCAGTAATTCAGACGGAGAAAATGAAAAACTGTTTTTT	CASNSDGENEKLFF
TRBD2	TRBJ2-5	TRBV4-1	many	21	TGCGCCAGCAGCCAAGATTTAGGTAGCGGGGGGGCCGTGGGTCTTCAAGAGACCCAGTACTTC	CASSQDLGSGGAVGLQETQYF
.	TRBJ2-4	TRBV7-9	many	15	TGTGCCAGCAGCTTAGTCGGTAGTGCCGGAAACATTCAGTACTTC	CASSLVGSAGNIQYF
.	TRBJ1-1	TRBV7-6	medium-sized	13	TGTGCCAGCAGCTTAGAGGAAGGGGCGGTTGTGATCTTT	CASSLEEGAVVIF
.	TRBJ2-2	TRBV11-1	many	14	TGTGCCAGCAGCTTCACTGGGTACGCCGGGGAGCTGTTTTTT	CASSFTGYAGELFF
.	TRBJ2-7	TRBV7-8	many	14	TGTGCCAGCAGCTTAGGGGCCACCGCCTACGAGCAGTACTTC	CASSLGATAYEQYF
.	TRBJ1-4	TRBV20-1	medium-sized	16	TGCAGTGCTAGAGATCCTGAGGGTGCAACTAATGAAAAACTGTTTTTT	CSARDPEGATNEKLFF
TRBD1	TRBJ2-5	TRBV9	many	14	TGTGCCAGCAGCGTAGGACAGGGGGCTGAGACCCAGTACTTC	CASSVGQGAETQYF
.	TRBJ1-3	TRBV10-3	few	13	TGTGCCATCAGTGAGTCGAGGGGAAACACCATATATTTT	CAISESRGNTIYF
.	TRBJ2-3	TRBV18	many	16	TGTGCCAGCTCAACCTTGCCGGGCGGACACCGGGATACGCAGTATTTT	CASSTLPGGHRDTQYF
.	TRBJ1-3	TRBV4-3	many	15	TGCGCCAGCAGCCCAAGTGCCGACTCTGGAAACACCATATATTTT	CASSPSADSGNTIYF
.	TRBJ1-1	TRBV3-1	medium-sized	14	TGTGCCAGCAGGCCTATCGGGCGTGAGACTGAAGCTTTCTTT	CASRPIGRETEAFF
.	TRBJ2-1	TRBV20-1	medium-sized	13	TGCAGTGCCCGACCGGGAATCTACAATGAGCAGTTCTTC	CSARPGIYNEQFF
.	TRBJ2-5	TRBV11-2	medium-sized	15	TGTGCCAGCAGCTTGCAGCCGGGGCCGGTCGAGACCCAGTACTTC	CASSLQPGPVETQYF
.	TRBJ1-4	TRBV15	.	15	TGTGCCACCAGCAATGGACAGTCCGCTAATGAAAAACTGTTTTTT	CATSNGQSANEKLFF
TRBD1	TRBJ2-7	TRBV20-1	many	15	TGCAGTGCTACTCCACCGCAGGGGGCGGTCTACGAGCAGTACTTC	CSATPPQGAVYEQYF
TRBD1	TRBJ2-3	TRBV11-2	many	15	TGTGCCAGCAGCCAGACAGGGGGCATGTCAGATACGCAGTATTTT	CASSQTGGMSDTQYF
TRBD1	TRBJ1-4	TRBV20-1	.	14	TGCAGTGCTAGAGAGACAGGGGGGACTGAAAAACTGTTTTTT	CSARETGGTEKLFF
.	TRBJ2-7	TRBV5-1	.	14	TGCGCCAGCAGCTTTCGACTGAGCTCCTACGAGCAGTACTTC	CASSFRLSSYEQYF
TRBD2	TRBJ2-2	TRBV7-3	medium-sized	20	TGTGCCAGCAGCTTAAGCTTCGGTAGCGGGGCGCCTACAAACACCGGGGAGCTGTTTTTT	CASSLSFGSGAPTNTGELFF
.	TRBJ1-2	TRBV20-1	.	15	TGCAGTGCTAGAGATGGTACAGCGGAAATCTATGGCTACACCTTC	CSARDGTAEIYGYTF
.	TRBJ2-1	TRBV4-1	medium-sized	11	TGCGCCAGCAGCCAAGGGTTCTCTTACTTCTTC	CASSQGFSYFF
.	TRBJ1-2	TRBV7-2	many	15	TGTGCCAGCAGCTTAAGACAGACAGCCTACTATGGCTACACCTTC	CASSLRQTAYYGYTF
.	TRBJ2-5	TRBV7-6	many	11	TGTGCCAGCAGCTCTTCCGGGACTCCCCGCTTC	CASSSSGTPRF
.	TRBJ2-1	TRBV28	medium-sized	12	TGTGCCACCCTCGGGAACGGGAATGAGCAGTTCTTC	CATLGNGNEQFF
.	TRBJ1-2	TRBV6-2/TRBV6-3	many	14	TGTGCCAGCAGACAACCAGGGTCCTTCCCTGGCTACACCTTC	CASRQPGSFPGYTF
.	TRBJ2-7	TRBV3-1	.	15	TGTGCCAGCAGCCAAGCCGGGGGGCGAAGCTACGAGCAGTACTTC	CASSQAGGRSYEQYF
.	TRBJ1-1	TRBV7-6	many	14	TGTGCCAGCAGCTTATCCCCCTGGGGGTTGGGAGCTTTCTTT	CASSLSPWGLGAFF
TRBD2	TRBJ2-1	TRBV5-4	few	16	TGTGCCAGCAGCTTCCCGGGACTAGCCTCATACAATGAGCAGTTCTTC	CASSFPGLASYNEQFF
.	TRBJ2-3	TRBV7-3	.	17	TGTGCCAGCAGCCAGTCCGCACTAGCCTTCACACCAGATACGCAGTATTTT	CASSQSALAFTPDTQYF
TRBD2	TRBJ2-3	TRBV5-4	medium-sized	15	TGTGCCAGCAGCCTAAGGACTAGCGGCACAGATACGCAGTATTTT	CASSLRTSGTDTQYF
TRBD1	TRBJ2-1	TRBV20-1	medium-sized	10	TGCAGTGCTAGGGCAGGGGGCGAGTTCTTC	CSARAGGEFF
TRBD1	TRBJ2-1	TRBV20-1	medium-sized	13	TGCAGTGGGGAAGACAGGGTATACAATGAGCAGTTCTTC	CSGEDRVYNEQFF
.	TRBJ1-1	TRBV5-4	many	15	TGTGCCAGCAGCTCATTCGGGGGGGGGAACACTGAAGCTTTCTTT	CASSSFGGGNTEAFF
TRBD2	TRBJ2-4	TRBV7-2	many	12	TGTGCCAGCAGCTTAGTTGCGCGGGGGGGGTACTTC	CASSLVARGGYF
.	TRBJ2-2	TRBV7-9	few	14	TGTGCCAGCAGCTTAGATCCTGCCACCGGGGAGCTGTTTTTT	CASSLDPATGELFF
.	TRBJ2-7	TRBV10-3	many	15	TGTGCCATCAGTGAACTCTGGGGAAAGTCCTACGAGCAGTACTTC	CAISELWGKSYEQYF
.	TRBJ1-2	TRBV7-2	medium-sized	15	TGTGCCAGCAGCTTATTCAGGGTCCCTATTCGTGGCTACACCTTC	CASSLFRVPIRGYTF
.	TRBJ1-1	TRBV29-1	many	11	TGCAGCGTTGCAGCGAACACTGAAGCTTTCTTT	CSVAANTEAFF
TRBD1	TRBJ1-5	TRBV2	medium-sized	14	TGTGCCAGCAGGGAAACAGGGGACAATCAGCCCCAGCATTTT	CASRETGDNQPQHF
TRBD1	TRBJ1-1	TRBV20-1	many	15	TGCAGTGCTAGAGTTTTGGACAGGATGAACACTGAAGCTTTCTTT	CSARVLDRMNTEAFF
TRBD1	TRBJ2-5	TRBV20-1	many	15	TGCAGTGCTAGAGGCGGACAGGGGGCCGATGAGACCCAGTACTTC	CSARGGQGADETQYF
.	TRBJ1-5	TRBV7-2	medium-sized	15	TGTGCCAGCAGCCGGGACGGCCGACTCAATCAGCCCCAGCATTTT	CASSRDGRLNQPQHF
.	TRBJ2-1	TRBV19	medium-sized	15	TGTGCCAGTAGAAGGGATTTTAGGACCTACAATGAGCAGTTCTTC	CASRRDFRTYNEQFF